This T cell receptor (beta chain) was captured by sequencing in a study of blood T cell repertoires in COVID-19. Sequenced by immunoSEQ multiplex PCR; TCRdb stores in-frame clones only, minus some. The sample yields 150,000 to 200,000 clones, about 88% seen once. The TCR was taken from a man in his 60s with acute or convalescent COVID-19. Sequencing was done on a sample of peripheral blood.

Written as DNA, the CDR3 is TGTGCCAGCAGTTTACAGGGGTACACTGAAGCTTTCTTT. It translates to CASSLQGYTEAFF. V usage is TRBV12-3 or TRBV12-4 and J usage is TRBJ1-1; tentative D call: TRBD1 (6 bases). V was shortened by 2 bases and J by 3 bases, with 7 bases between the two germline ends. The CDR3 covers 13 residues.